One T cell receptor beta chain is described in this entry. No antigen is known for it. The PCR employed 60 Vbeta primers together with 13 Jbeta primers. This table comes from immunoSEQ multiplex PCR, and its TCRdb copy is limited to in-frame clones, with some not included. The sample has fewer than 200,000 clones, approximately 80% seen once. CDR1 is MDHEN and CDR2 is SYDVKM in the germline V gene. V was shortened by 6 bases and J by 2 bases, with 10 bases between the two germline ends. There are 13 residues in the CDR3. These data belong to a study of cytomegalovirus exposure and HLA in healthy donors. Overall study results and limits: The authors considered a cluster of highly shared sequence variants likely to be a sequencing artifact. In an earlier analysis, about 90% or about 30%: the productive usage of most TCR beta V segments.

The sample consisted of PBMCs. This chain connects TRBV28 to TRBJ2-5; a possible D gene is TRBD1 (5 bases). The TCR comes from a woman younger than 35 in good health and CMV-seronegative. The CDR3 protein is CASSRQLQETQYF. CDR3 DNA sequence: TGTGCCAGCAGCCGACAGTTACAAGAGACCCAGTACTTC.